Below, 31 T cell receptor beta chains from the same sample are listed, as sequenced in a study of T cell repertoires in breast cancer. During the second nested PCR, blocking oligonucleotides suppressed genes that were not paired. A single record per CDR3 protein comes from TCRdb applying MiXCR to the emulsion pairing reads. The repertoire holds about 40,000 distinct CDR3 sequences, with over 40% as singletons. An expanded emulsion RT-PCR with primers for all TCR V genes paired CD8+ T cell chains. Input material: CD8+ T cells. The receptors originated from a pool of human donors with breast cancer or a healthy control (not recorded which).

The table lists this clonotype with a few counts. This chain links TRBV20-1 with TRBJ2-4; perhaps TRBD2 as D (6 bases). The germline V gene has CDR1 DFQATT and CDR2 SNEGSKA (reference sequence). V was pared by 6 bases and J by 8 bases, with 23 bases between. CDR3 length equals 15 residues. The CDR3 is CSAGLGLAAGDIQYF. CDR3 bases: TGCAGTGCGGGACTTGGGCTCGCCGCCGGGGACATTCAGTACTTC.

Points on this clonotype: A read error may explain this, as a much larger clone is one base away. V is TRBV25-1 and J is TRBJ2-7; no definite D call. From germline, CDR1 is MGHDK and CDR2 SYGVNS. With 1 base removed from V and 5 bases from J, the gap between germline ends came to 6 bases. The CDR3 sequence is 12 residues long. This chain's CDR3 is CASSELRDEQYF. DNA for the CDR3: TGTGCCAGCAGTGAATTGAGAGACGAGCAGTACTTC.

This clonotype turned up a few times. The chain joins TRBV5-1 to TRBJ1-5; D gene uncertain. The germline V and J ends were trimmed by 2 bases and 4 bases, with 10 bases remaining between them. CDR3 size: 14 residues. CDR1 is SGHRS and CDR2 is YFSETQ in the germline V gene. The CDR3 here is CASSFDGGNQPQHF. In DNA form, the CDR3 reads TGCGCCAGCAGCTTCGACGGAGGGAATCAGCCCCAGCATTTT. The full variable domain, with the rest looked up from reference TRBV5-1 and TRBJ1-5, is KAGVTQTPRYLIKTRGQQVTLSCSPISGHRSVSWYQQTPGQGLQFLFEYFSETQRNKGNFPGRFSGRQFSNSRSEMNVSTLELGDSALYLCASSFDGGNQPQHFGDGTRLSIL.

The chain recombines TRBV29-1 with TRBJ1-1; 7 bases are a match to TRBD1. CDR1 and CDR2 from the germline V gene are SQVTM and ANQGSEA. There are 12 residues in the CDR3. V lost 6 bases, J lost 4 bases, and 5 bases stayed unmatched. CDR3 in amino acids: CSVRTGATEAFF. DNA of the CDR3: TGCAGCGTGAGGACAGGAGCCACTGAAGCTTTCTTT.

CDR3 nucleotides: TGTGCCAGCAGCTTAGGACAATATGGCTACACCTTC. It specifies CASSLGQYGYTF. This chain joins TRBV7-9 and TRBJ1-2; D unclear. V was clipped by 1 base and J by 5 bases, with 5 bases between them. CDR3 size: 12 residues. Per germline, CDR1 SEHNR and CDR2 FQNEAQ (reference sequence).

Comments on this clonotype: The junction departs from germline at one end; a sequencing error may be responsible. This chain links TRBV6-1 with TRBJ2-1, with D hard to call. The CDR3 consists of 14 residues. In germline, CDR1 is MNHNS, CDR2 SASEGT. CDR3 loop: CASSELTIYNEQFF. Written as DNA, the CDR3 is TGCGCCAGCAGTGAATTGACAATTTACAATGAGCAGTTCTTC.

This clonotype was counted a few times. This rearrangement joins TRBV20-1 to TRBJ2-7; TRBD2 matches 7 bases. Germline V gives CDR1 DFQATT, CDR2 SNEGSKA (reference sequence). The ends lost 1 base at V and 6 bases at J; junction bases unmatched: 3. This CDR3 is built from 12 residues. Written as DNA, the CDR3 is TGCAGTGCTAGAGTGGGAGGGAGCGAGCAGTACTTC. It specifies CSARVGGSEQYF.

V is TRBV6-4 and J is TRBJ1-1; no reliable D call. The CDR3 runs to 14 residues. CDR1 is MRHNA and CDR2 is SNTAGT in the germline V gene. V was cut by 1 base and J by 4 bases, with 10 bases left in between. Written as DNA, the CDR3 is TGTGCCAGCAGTGACTTGGATGAAGGCACTGAAGCTTTCTTT. Translation gives CASSDLDEGTEAFF.

This clonotype was observed many times. This sequence joins TRBV6-1 and TRBJ1-4; D remains ambiguous. The V end was cut by 4 bases, the J end by 7 bases, with 10 bases between. This CDR3 region has 13 residues. Germline CDR1 is MNHNS and CDR2 is SASEGT. The CDR3, as DNA: TGTGCCAGCAGTGTTGCGGAGTTTGAAAAACTGTTTTTT. It translates to CASSVAEFEKLFF.

This clonotype was counted ten times or more. The J gene is TRBJ2-7, the V gene TRBV28; D gene unclear. From germline, CDR1 is MDHEN and CDR2 SYDVKM. The CDR3 runs 12 residues. The V end was cut by 3 bases, the J end by 6 bases, with 9 bases between. This CDR3 reads CASSLTPTEQYF. The CDR3 coding sequence is TGTGCCAGCAGTTTGACACCGACCGAGCAGTACTTC. Based on the CDR3 plus reference TRBV28 and TRBJ2-7, the full variable domain is DVKVTQSSRYLVKRTGEKVFLECVQDMDHENMFWYRQDPGLGLRLIYFSYDVKMKEKGDIPEGYSVSREKKERFSLILESASTNQTSMYLCASSLTPTEQYFGPGTRLTVT.

This chain uses TRBV27 with TRBJ1-5; the D gene is possibly TRBD1 (6 bases). Trimming took off 6 bases at V and 7 bases at J, with 13 bases between the two ends. The CDR3 loop spans 13 amino acids. The germline V gene encodes CDR1 MNHEY and CDR2 SMNVEV (reference sequence). This CDR3 reads CASSRGGSQPQHF. The DNA for the CDR3 is TGTGCCAGCAGCCGGGGGGGCAGCCAGCCCCAGCATTTT.

About this clonotype itself: Since a much larger clone is just one base distant, this may be a read error. The rearrangement joins TRBV27 to TRBJ1-5; D uncertain. CDR1 is MNHEY, CDR2 SMNVEV, per germline (reference sequence). This CDR3 is 13 amino acids long. The CDR3 reads CASSFRRNRPQHF. The CDR3 bases are TGTGCCAGCAGTTTTCGGCGGAATCGGCCCCAGCATTTT.

This sequence joins TRBV28 and TRBJ2-6, with D unresolved. Trimming left V 5 bases short and J 0 bases short, with 11 bases between. Germline loops: CDR1 MDHEN, CDR2 SYDVKM. The CDR3 is made up of 16 amino acids. CDR3 in DNA: TGTGCCAGCAGTCCAAGGACGGTCTCTGGGGCCAACGTCCTGACTTTC. Translating it yields CASSPRTVSGANVLTF.

This rearrangement joins TRBV6-1 to TRBJ1-1, with 7 bases that match TRBD1. Germline V gene sequence: CDR1 MNHNS, CDR2 SASEGT. Germline trimming cut 4 bases from V and 3 bases from J; bases unmatched to any gene: 2. CDR3 size: 13 residues. CDR3 residues: CASSGTGDTEAFF. The CDR3 region has the DNA TGTGCCAGCAGTGGTACAGGGGACACTGAAGCTTTCTTT.

This clonotype has just a few counts. The rearrangement uses TRBV7-3 and TRBJ1-6, with TRBD1 matching 7 bases. The CDR3 has 14 residues. Germline CDR1 reads SGHTA; CDR2 reads FQGTGA. The trim removed 5 bases at V and 7 bases at J, leaving 5 bases unmatched. CDR3 amino acids: CASSRGTANSPLHF. CDR3 bases: TGTGCCAGCAGCCGCGGGACAGCAAATTCACCCCTCCACTTT.

This chain joins TRBV6-1 and TRBJ1-2; TRBD1 matches 8 bases. The length of the CDR3 is 15 residues. J was trimmed by 2 bases and V by 6 bases; bases with no gene match: 8. CDR1 and CDR2 from the germline V gene are MNHNS and SASEGT. DNA for the CDR3: TGTGCCAGCAGCCCCACCTGGACAGGGAACTATGGCTACACCTTC. Residues: CASSPTWTGNYGYTF.

This chain connects TRBV30 to TRBJ1-6; D is ambiguous. The length of the CDR3 is 15 residues. Germline V lookup: CDR1 GTSNPN, CDR2 SVGIG (reference sequence). V shed 2 bases and J shed 7 bases, with 15 bases lying between them. The CDR3, as DNA: TGTGCCTGGAGTCCCCTGGCCGGGATCAATTCACCCCTCCACTTT. Its translation: CAWSPLAGINSPLHF.

This clonotype came up a few times. The J gene is TRBJ2-5, the V gene TRBV19; D gene uncertain. From germline, CDR1 is LNHDA and CDR2 SQIVND (reference sequence). Trimming pared 7 bases from V and 2 bases from J, leaving 5 bases between. The CDR3 has 11 amino acids. This CDR3 reads CASTDQETQYF. DNA of the CDR3: TGTGCCAGTACCGATCAAGAGACCCAGTACTTC.

The chain combines TRBV2 with TRBJ2-5, with 10 bases matching TRBD2. CDR3 length equals 14 residues. CDR1 is SNHLY and CDR2 is FYNNEI in the germline V gene. The ends lost 1 base at V and 5 bases at J; junction bases unmatched: 1. The CDR3 loop is CASSEGTSGETQYF. CDR3 in DNA: TGTGCCAGCAGTGAAGGGACTAGCGGTGAGACCCAGTACTTC.

For this clonotype: One base away lies a much larger clone, so this may be a sequencing read error. The chain joins TRBV15 to TRBJ2-1, with D possibly TRBD1 on 5 matching bases. The CDR3 totals 13 residues. Germline CDR1 reads LNHNV; CDR2 reads YYDKDF (reference sequence). In nucleotides, the CDR3 is TGTGCCACCAGCAGTCGACAGTACAATGAGCAGTCCTTC. Amino acids: CATSSRQYNEQSF.

The V call is TRBV7-9, the J call TRBJ2-1; 10 bases match TRBD2. Germline trimming cut 7 bases from V and 9 bases from J; bases unmatched to any gene: 15. The germline gives CDR1 SEHNR, CDR2 FQNEAQ (reference sequence). The CDR3 runs 16 residues. In DNA form, the CDR3 reads TGTGCCAGCACCATATGGGGGCTAGCGGGAGCAACTGAGCAGTTCTTC. Its translation is CASTIWGLAGATEQFF.

On this clonotype: A much larger clonotype is one base distant, so this may be a read error. This chain links TRBV6-1 with TRBJ2-1, with 8 positions matching TRBD2. The CDR3 is 14 residues long. Germline assignment: CDR1 MNHNS and CDR2 SASEGT. For the CDR3, the DNA is TGTGCCAGCAACCCCTTAGCGGGAAGAAATGGGCAGTTCTTC. Residues: CASNPLAGRNGQFF.

CDR3 in DNA: TGTGCCAGCAGCCTCCTAGCGGGGGGTCGGGCTGAGCAGTTCTTC. Protein: CASSLLAGGRAEQFF. The gene calls are TRBV7-3 and TRBJ2-1; 11 nucleotides agree with TRBD2. Trimming removed 5 bases from V and 9 bases from J; junction bases left unmatched: 9. CDR1 SGHTA and CDR2 FQGTGA come from the germline V gene. The CDR3 covers 15 residues.

About this clonotype: A clone one base away is much larger, so this may be a read error. CDR3 in amino acids: CASSYSPLNAEAFF. The CDR3 DNA is TGTGCCAGCAGTTACAGCCCTTTGAACGCTGAAGCTTTCTTT. The chain employs TRBV6-5 and TRBJ1-1; D uncertain. There are 14 residues in the CDR3. Per germline, CDR1 MNHEY and CDR2 SVGAGI.

The gene calls are TRBV24-1 and TRBJ2-2; 7 bases are shared with TRBD1. Germline-derived CDR1 and CDR2 are KGHDR and SFDVKD. V dropped 5 bases and J dropped 0; count of bases not matched to a gene: 5. The CDR3 has 16 residues. The CDR3 here is CATSARGNSNTGELFF. The CDR3 DNA is TGTGCCACCAGTGCCAGGGGGAATTCGAACACCGGGGAGCTGTTTTTT.

This CDR3 is CSVPRDVSTDTQYF. CDR3 nucleotides: TGCAGTGTCCCCAGGGACGTGAGCACAGATACGCAGTATTTT. This chain uses TRBV20-1 with TRBJ2-3, with D perhaps assigned TRBD1 or TRBD2 (5 bases each). CDR3 size: 14 residues. The germline CDR1 and CDR2 sequences are DFQATT and SNEGSKA (reference sequence). V lost 7 bases and J lost 0, with 14 bases in between.

The gene calls are TRBV15 and TRBJ1-1; D unresolved. Trimming shortened V by 0 bases and J by 8 bases, and 7 bases separated the two germline ends. CDR1 LNHNV and CDR2 YYDKDF come from the germline V gene (reference sequence). The CDR3 contains 12 residues. This CDR3 reads CATSREVGEAFF. As DNA, the CDR3 is TGTGCCACCAGCAGAGAGGTGGGGGAAGCTTTCTTT.

In this sample, this clonotype turned up a few times. The chain employs TRBV7-9 and TRBJ1-1; the D is unclear. The CDR3 sequence is 13 residues long. V lost 5 bases and J 3 bases, leaving 10 bases between the germline ends. Germline CDR1 reads SEHNR; CDR2 reads FQNEAQ (reference sequence). CDR3: CASSTQEYTEAFF. The CDR3 nucleotides are TGTGCCAGCAGCACCCAGGAGTACACTGAAGCTTTCTTT.

This clonotype was recorded a few times. The junction differs from germline at one of its ends, possibly a read error. V and J are TRBV20-1 and TRBJ2-1; 9 bases are shared with TRBD1. Germline lookup yields CDR1 DFQATT and CDR2 SNEGSKA (reference sequence). This CDR3 has 13 residues. CDR3 bases: TGCAGTGCGCGGGGGACAGGGATCAATCAGCAGTTCTTC. It codes for CSARGTGINQQFF.

In its sample, this clonotype was seen a few times. A read error is possible here, since a much larger clone lies one base away. The chain has TRBV27 and TRBJ1-2; D uncertain. This CDR3 contains 13 residues. Germline CDR1 MNHEY, CDR2 SMNVEV (reference sequence). CDR3 amino acids: CASSPAIVYGHTF. For the CDR3, the DNA is TGTGCCAGCAGTCCCGCAATAGTCTATGGCCACACCTTC.

This clonotype turned up a few times. This chain uses TRBV20-1 with TRBJ1-2; D is ambiguous. Trimming stripped 4 bases from V and 2 bases from J, with 8 bases between. This CDR3 contains 12 residues. Germline V gene data show CDR1 as DFQATT and CDR2 as SNEGSKA (reference sequence). In nucleotides, the CDR3 is TGCAGTGCTAAAGTAGGGAACTATGGCTACACCTTC. Translating it yields CSAKVGNYGYTF.